This T cell receptor beta chain was profiled in a study of metastatic and nonmetastatic thyroid tumors. Study as a whole: From malignant and benign thyroid patients, repertoires in blood and in tumor or nodule tissue were compared.

From germline, CDR1 is LNHDA and CDR2 SQIVND (reference sequence). There are 14 residues in the CDR3. The trim removed 10 bases at V and 3 bases at J, leaving 6 bases unmatched. Treatment of any kind had been given to no patient before thyroid surgery. This clone occurred many times. TCRdb used MiXCR to call clones anew from the PCR reads. The sample gives fewer than 20,000 clones, roughly a fifth of which show up once; about 18% is in the top ten. The sample was tumor tissue. The TCR originated in a female donor with papillary thyroid cancer or a benign thyroid nodule (not recorded which). Some clones in this sample may be carry-over from other donors' samples. The rearrangement links TRBV19 to TRBJ2-4, with 10 bases lining up with TRBD2. The CDR3 loop is CATGLADSKNIQYF. The DNA of the CDR3 is TGTGCCACTGGACTAGCGGATAGCAAAAACATTCAGTACTTC.